The 6 T cell receptor beta chains in this list originate from one sample, sequenced in a study of shared clonotypes between healthy human individuals. The assay was immunoSEQ multiplex PCR, and TCRdb's table has in-frame clones only and misses some. The data show about 2.4 million clones, approximately 94% seen once. The sample taken for sequencing was naive CD4+ T cells sorted from blood. Specified subset: CD45RA+ positively selected. Every receptor here comes from a man between 18 and 35 years old in good health.

The chain couples TRBV7-2 to TRBJ2-7, with D possibly TRBD2 on 7 matching bases. The CDR3 consists of 16 residues. Trimming stripped 1 base from V and 0 bases from J, with 13 bases between. Germline CDR1 and CDR2: SGHTA and FQGNSA. The CDR3 sequence: CASSLGGGPYSYEQYF. The CDR3 bases are TGTGCCAGCAGCTTAGGGGGGGGCCCCTACTCCTACGAGCAGTACTTC.

The DNA for the CDR3 is TGTGCCAGCAGCTTAGACTCTAATCCCAATGAGCAGTTCTTC. This gives the protein CASSLDSNPNEQFF. The chain carries TRBV11-3 and TRBJ2-1; the D is unclear. CDR1 is SGHNT and CDR2 is YENEEA in the germline V gene. The V and J ends lost 0 bases and 6 bases respectively, with 9 bases between them. This CDR3 comprises 14 residues.

This clone was observed once. The chain links TRBV5-1 to TRBJ2-3; 7 nucleotides line up with TRBD1. The CDR3 has 14 residues. V shed 4 bases and J 2 bases; nucleotides not matched to a gene: 4. CDR1 is SGHRS and CDR2 is YFSETQ in the germline V gene. The CDR3 is CASSKTGHTDTQYF. In DNA, the CDR3 is TGCGCCAGCAGCAAGACAGGGCACACAGATACGCAGTATTTT.

The genes are TRBV29-1 and TRBJ2-3; TRBD2 matches 11 bases. The CDR3 sequence is 14 residues long. Looked up from germline, CDR1 is SQVTM and CDR2 is ANQGSEA. The junction had 5 bases not matched to a gene; V was cut back by 7 bases and J by 2 bases. In nucleotides, the CDR3 is TGCAGCGCTATAGCGGGAGGGACCACAGATACGCAGTATTTT. Protein product: CSAIAGGTTDTQYF.

The V gene is TRBV2, the J gene TRBJ2-4; 8 bases match TRBD1. Unmatched junction bases numbered 7, after V lost 8 bases and J lost 4 bases. Germline V gene lookup returns CDR1 SNHLY and CDR2 FYNNEI. This CDR3 has 14 residues. As DNA, the CDR3 is TGTGCCAGCGCCACGAGGACAGGGAAAAACATTCAGTACTTC. This translates into CASATRTGKNIQYF.

V is TRBV15 and J is TRBJ2-7; 10 nucleotides align to TRBD2. V shed 4 bases and J 5 bases; nucleotides not matched to a gene: 8. The CDR3 has 15 residues. Per the germline V gene, CDR1 is LNHNV and CDR2 is YYDKDF (reference sequence). CDR3: CATSTLSGRPDEQYF. Written as DNA, the CDR3 is TGTGCCACCAGCACACTTAGCGGGAGGCCCGACGAGCAGTACTTC.